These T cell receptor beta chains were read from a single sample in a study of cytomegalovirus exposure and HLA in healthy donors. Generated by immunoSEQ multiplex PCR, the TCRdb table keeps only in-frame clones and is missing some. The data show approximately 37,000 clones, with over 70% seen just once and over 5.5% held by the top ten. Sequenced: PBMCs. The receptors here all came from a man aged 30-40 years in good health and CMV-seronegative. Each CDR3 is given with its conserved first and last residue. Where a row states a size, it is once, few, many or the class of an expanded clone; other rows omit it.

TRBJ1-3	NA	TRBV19	CASSWASSGNTIYF
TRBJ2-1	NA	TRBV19	CASSATSGSYNEQFF
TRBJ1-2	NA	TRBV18	CASSPLEEGAHGYTF
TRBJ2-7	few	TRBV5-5	CASNRLYAATSPYEQYF
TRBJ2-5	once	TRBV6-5	CASRHRDRAVETQYF
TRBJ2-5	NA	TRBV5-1	CASSLTSGRSETQYF
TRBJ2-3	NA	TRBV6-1	CASRGLADIFTQYF
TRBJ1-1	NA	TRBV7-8	CASSLVESNTEAFF
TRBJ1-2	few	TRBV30	CAWLGQGVGGYTF
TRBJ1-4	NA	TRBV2	CASSHRETNEKLFF
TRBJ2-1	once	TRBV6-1	CASSEERLARNEQFF
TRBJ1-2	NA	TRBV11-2	CASSSAQGRDGYTF
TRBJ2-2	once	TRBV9	CASSVGGGNTGELFF
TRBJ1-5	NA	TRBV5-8	CASSPQGWSDQPQHF
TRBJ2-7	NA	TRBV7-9	CASSNSDRASYEQYF
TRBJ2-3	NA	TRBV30	CAWSGYGTGGTDTQYF
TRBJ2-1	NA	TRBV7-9	CASDRLTSGRAEKEQFF
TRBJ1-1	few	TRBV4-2	CASSPEAAGFNTEAFF
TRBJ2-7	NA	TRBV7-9	CASSSPTPPYEQYF
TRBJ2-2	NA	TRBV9	CASSLNTGELFF
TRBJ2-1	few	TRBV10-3	CAIRSGLLYNEQFF
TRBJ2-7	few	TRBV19	CASSQTSAPSYEQYF
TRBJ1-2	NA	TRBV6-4	CASSVYRDRDNYGYTF
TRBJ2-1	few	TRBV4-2	CASSQVKAGGNNEQFF
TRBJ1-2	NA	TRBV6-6	CASSYSSGTGKGYTF
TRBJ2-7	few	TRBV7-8	CASSSGSGRAGDEQYF
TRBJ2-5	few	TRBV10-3	CAISGTEQETQYF
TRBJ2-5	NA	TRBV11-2	CASSVHREETQYF
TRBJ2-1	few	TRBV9	CASSVSHLSIDEQFF
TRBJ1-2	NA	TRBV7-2	CASRGPGQARGYTF
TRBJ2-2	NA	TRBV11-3	CASSIEDAGEAGELFF
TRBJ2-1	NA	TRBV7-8	CASSDERGSSYNEQFF
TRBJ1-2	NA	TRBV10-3	CAITPTGNDYGYTF
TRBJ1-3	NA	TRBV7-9	CASSSRDRTGNTIYF
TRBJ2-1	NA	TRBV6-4	CASSQTVAGGGDNEQFF
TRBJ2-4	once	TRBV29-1	CSVAGQGAGGNIQYF
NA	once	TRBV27	CASSLGGIYEQYF
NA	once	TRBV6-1	CASSSGTGTHEQYF
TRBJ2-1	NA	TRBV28	CASSLTSGRVDEQFF
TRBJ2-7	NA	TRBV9	CASSVDPAYEQYF
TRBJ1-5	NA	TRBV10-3	CAISESWQSNQPQHF
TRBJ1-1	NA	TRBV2	CASSEAFGGGDTEAFF
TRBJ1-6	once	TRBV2	CASSSTHSPLHF
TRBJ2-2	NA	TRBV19	CASRTGHTGELFF
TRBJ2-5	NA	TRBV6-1	CASSGLAGTMETQYF
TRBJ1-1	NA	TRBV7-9	CASSLGFGTGGGNEAFF
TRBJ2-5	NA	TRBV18	CASSPTPGQGKETQYF
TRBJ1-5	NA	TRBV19	CASSPLGQGDPSNQPQHF
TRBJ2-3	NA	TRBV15	CATSKGTLAASTDTQYF
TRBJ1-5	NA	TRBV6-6	CASSYSSAGGQPQHF
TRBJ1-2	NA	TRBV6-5	CATLFKGGANYGYTF
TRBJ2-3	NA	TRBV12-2	CASRLDGSTDTQYF
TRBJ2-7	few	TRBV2	CASHNDREISYEQYF
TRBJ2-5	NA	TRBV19	CASSSTGAGETQYF
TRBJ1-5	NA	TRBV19	CATQGQGQKAQHF
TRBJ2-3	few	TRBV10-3	CAIRDGGGTDTQYF
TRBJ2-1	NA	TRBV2	CASNSWGRDNEQFF